This section outlines one TCR beta chain sequence together with its context. Its target is not known. Scientists ran DNA taken from cultured CD4+ T cells through the Oncomine TCR Beta short-read assay for sequencing. MiXCR was run by TCRdb on the PCR reads, yielding one entry per CDR3 protein. The sample lists about 11,000 distinct CDR3 sequences, roughly 45% seen once, with 36% in the top ten. The data belong to a study of vaccination and CD4 T cells after COVID-19. About the study: For each participant, vaccination comprised two doses of either the BNT162b2 or the mRNA-1273 vaccine.

Treatment given: 10-day PBMC culture with coronavirus spike peptide pools or control peptides (ViraFEST assay). All positive PCR tests were dated between March and December 2020, predating US Alpha, Beta and Delta variants. The authors swapped half the medium for fresh IL-2 medium on days 3 and 7. Trimming took 4 bases from V and 2 from J; bases not matched to a gene: 4. This CDR3 is 14 amino acids long. Germline-derived CDR1 and CDR2 are MGHRA and YSYEKL. The receptor's source is a human donor who had recovered from COVID-19. The chain links TRBV4-1 to TRBJ2-5; 7 bases align to TRBD1. Sequenced: CD4+ T cells from blood, cultured in vitro. CDR3: CASSPGDRQETQYF. Written as DNA, the CDR3 is TGCGCCAGCAGCCCCGGGGACAGACAAGAGACCCAGTACTTC.